This passage covers 28 T cell receptor beta chains from one sample sequenced in a study of patients and donors after allogeneic stem cell transplantation (dated by TCRdb to about 2020). Libraries came from RT-PCR. Sequencing relied on a NextSeq 550. TCRdb's own reprocessing of the public reads used fastp at Q25 and MiXCR and kept productive beta chains. Rows merge per CDR3 protein into single entries with the most common DNA and genes. This sample gives almost 90,000 distinct CDR3 sequences in total; roughly 4.9% of them show up just once. Approximately 2.5% of the sample belongs to the ten largest clones. Sequenced: blood, either unsorted or a sorted T cell fraction (not recorded which). The receptors derive from a human donor who was either an allogeneic HSCT recipient or a stem cell or donor lymphocyte infusion donor (not recorded which). It is not recorded whose cells these are; they may come from a transplant donor.

This clonotype was seen many times. The CDR3 nucleotides read TGTGCCACCAGCCGTGGGACTAGCAGTACCGGGGAGCTGTTTTTT. It is translated as CATSRGTSSTGELFF. This rearrangement joins TRBV15 to TRBJ2-2; 9 nucleotides match TRBD2. V lost 5 bases and J lost 5; bases outside the gene matches: 6. Per germline, CDR1 LNHNV and CDR2 YYDKDF (reference sequence). The CDR3 sequence is 15 residues long.

This clonotype was counted at least ten times. V is TRBV6-1 and J is TRBJ1-4, with 8 bases matching TRBD1. Per germline, CDR1 MNHNS and CDR2 SASEGT. The CDR3 has 16 amino acids. After removal of 3 bases from V and 7 bases from J, the junction contained 10 bases not matched to a gene. Here the CDR3 DNA reads TGTGCCAGCAGTGATACCCCGGGACAGGTCGGTGAAAAACTGTTTTTT. It yields the protein CASSDTPGQVGEKLFF.

The chain is built from TRBV15 and TRBJ1-4, with D possibly TRBD1 on 6 matching bases. Trimming removed 5 bases from V and 8 bases from J, with 15 bases in between. This CDR3 has 14 residues. CDR1 and CDR2 (germline): LNHNV, YYDKDF (reference sequence). The CDR3 coding sequence is TGTGCCACCAGCGAGAGGGGGTCAGGGGAAAAACTGTTTTTT. It encodes CATSERGSGEKLFF.

This chain joins TRBV4-1 and TRBJ1-5, with D unresolved. The CDR3 consists of 15 residues. In germline, CDR1 is MGHRA, CDR2 YSYEKL. Trimming stripped 4 bases from V and 2 bases from J, with 12 bases between. In DNA, the CDR3 is TGCGCCAGCAGCCCTCAGGTCGCGGGCAATCAGCCCCAGCATTTT. Encoded protein: CASSPQVAGNQPQHF.

This clonotype was recorded at least ten times. The CDR3 bases are TGTGCCAGCACCTCGTCCGGGACTAGTCCTCTATCGAGTTCCTACAATGAGCAGTTCTTC. Its translation: CASTSSGTSPLSSSYNEQFF. V gene TRBV11-2 combines with J gene TRBJ2-1; TRBD2 aligns across 8 bases. Germline V lookup: CDR1 SGHAT, CDR2 FQNNGV. V trimming: 7 bases; J trimming: 1 base; junction bases outside the gene matches: 21. The CDR3 contains 20 residues.

Note on this clonotype: A read error may explain this, as a much larger clone is one base away. The rearrangement uses TRBV10-2 and TRBJ1-5; 8 nucleotides line up with TRBD1. The CDR3 sequence is 15 residues long. Germline V gives CDR1 WSHSY, CDR2 SAAADI. V lost 8 bases and J lost 2; bases outside the gene matches: 8. Here the CDR3 DNA reads TGCGCCAGCTCCCCCACAGGGGGTGGCAATCAGCCCCAGCATTTT. This codes for CASSPTGGGNQPQHF.

This clonotype was seen at least ten times. This chain joins TRBV20-1 and TRBJ1-1; D gene uncertain. The CDR3 totals 10 residues. Looked up from germline, CDR1 is DFQATT and CDR2 is SNEGSKA (reference sequence). Trimming took 6 bases from V and 8 from J, leaving 10 bases between them. This CDR3 is CSAGSFEAFF. Written as DNA, the CDR3 is TGCAGTGCCGGTTCTTTCGAAGCTTTCTTT.

This clonotype appeared many times. This chain connects TRBV12-3 or TRBV12-4 to TRBJ2-7; D ambiguous. This CDR3 is built from 16 residues. Trimming took off 5 bases at V and 3 bases at J, with 20 bases between the two ends. In nucleotides, the CDR3 is TGTGCCAGCAGTCCGGTGTCGACCCGAACTAACTACGAGCAGTACTTC. Encoded protein: CASSPVSTRTNYEQYF.

In its sample, this clonotype was seen many times. This chain connects TRBV2 to TRBJ1-4; no reliable D call. The CDR3 runs 12 residues. V lost 0 bases to trimming and J lost 13 bases, with 9 bases between them. Per the germline V gene, CDR1 is SNHLY and CDR2 is FYNNEI. The CDR3 reads CASSEATERLFF. The CDR3 nucleotides read TGTGCCAGCAGTGAAGCGACCGAACGACTGTTTTTT.

This clonotype was recorded many times. The V gene is TRBV15, the J gene TRBJ2-1, with 11 nucleotides matching TRBD2. V gave up 3 bases and J gave up 4 bases; unmatched junction bases: 5. Germline loops: CDR1 LNHNV, CDR2 YYDKDF (reference sequence). The CDR3 has 16 amino acids. The CDR3 DNA sequence: TGTGCCACCAGCAGCCGGACTAGCGGGTTTTACAATGAGCAGTTCTTC. It specifies CATSSRTSGFYNEQFF.

In its sample, this clonotype was seen many times. J is TRBJ1-1 and V is TRBV7-2; D remains unclear. V gave up 6 bases and J gave up 6 bases, with 17 bases separating them. CDR1 is SGHTA and CDR2 is FQGNSA in the germline V gene. This CDR3 contains 14 residues. The CDR3 sequence is CASRGRKEYSEAFF. The CDR3 region has the DNA TGTGCCAGCAGGGGGAGGAAGGAATATTCTGAAGCTTTCTTT. The full variable domain, in which reference TRBV7-2 and TRBJ1-1 provide the parts outside the CDR3, is GAGVSQSPSNKVTEKGKDVELRCDPISGHTALYWYRQSLGQGLEFLIYFQGNSAPDKSGLPSDRFSAERTGGSVSTLTIQRTQQEDSAVYLCASRGRKEYSEAFFGQGTRLTVV.

A word on this clonotype: This may stem from a read error, because a much larger clone lies one nucleotide away. V is TRBV11-3 and J is TRBJ2-2; tentative D call: TRBD1 (5 bases). The germline gives CDR1 SGHNT, CDR2 YENEEA. The CDR3 sequence is 16 residues long. Here the CDR3 DNA reads TGTGCCAGCAGCTCATGGACACAGAACGACACCAGGGAGCTGTTTTTT. Encoded protein: CASSSWTQNDTRELFF.

This clonotype has only a few counts. V is TRBV12-3 or TRBV12-4 and J is TRBJ1-2, with unresolved D. V lost 3 bases and J lost 5, with 10 bases in between. This CDR3 has 13 amino acids. The CDR3 DNA follows: TGTGCCAGCAGTTTGGGGATGCGGTATGGCTACACCTTC. Its translation: CASSLGMRYGYTF.

This clonotype was detected ten times or more. This chain joins TRBV6-4 and TRBJ2-1; unclear D gene. This CDR3 has 15 residues. Per germline, CDR1 MRHNA and CDR2 SNTAGT. V shed 0 bases and J shed 8 bases, with 14 bases lying between them. This chain's CDR3 is CASSDSIGSVDEQFF. Written as DNA, the CDR3 is TGTGCCAGCAGTGACTCGATAGGTAGTGTCGATGAGCAGTTCTTC.

This clonotype was seen many times. The chain recombines TRBV7-9 with TRBJ2-5; tentative D call: TRBD2 (6 bases). The CDR3 totals 14 residues. Germline CDR1 SEHNR, CDR2 FQNEAQ (reference sequence). V was trimmed by 5 bases and J by 5 bases, leaving 15 bases between them. CDR3 nucleotides: TGTGCCAGCAGCCCCTACACGGGGGTCGAGACCCAGTACTTC. This sequence encodes CASSPYTGVETQYF.

A word on this clonotype: A much larger clone lies one base from this, so it may be a read error. The gene calls are TRBV7-9 and TRBJ2-3; D remains ambiguous. The V gene's germline CDR1 is SEHNR and CDR2 FQNEAQ (reference sequence). The CDR3 length is 14 residues. V shed 4 bases and J shed 2 bases, with 10 bases lying between them. The CDR3 is CASSYVQVTDTQYF. CDR3 nucleotide sequence: TGTGCCAGCAGCTACGTTCAGGTCACAGATACGCAGTATTTT. Full variable domain (remainder filled in from reference TRBV7-9 and TRBJ2-3): DTGVSQNPRHKITKRGQNVTFRCDPISEHNRLYWYRQTLGQGPEFLTYFQNEAQLEKSRLLSDRFSAERPKGSFSTLEIQRTEQGDSAMYLCASSYVQVTDTQYFGPGTRLTVL.

The chain employs TRBV5-1 and TRBJ2-5, with 10 bases fitting TRBD2. This CDR3 is 16 amino acids long. J lost 2 bases, V lost 0 bases, and 4 bases had no gene match. The germline V gene encodes CDR1 SGHRS and CDR2 YFSETQ. CDR3 nucleotides: TGCGCCAGCAGCTTGGCCGCAGCGGGGGGGCAAGAGACCCAGTACTTC. Translating gives CASSLAAAGGQETQYF.

The table lists this clonotype with many counts. The chain links TRBV6-2 or TRBV6-3 to TRBJ2-3; TRBD2 agrees at 10 bases. Per germline, CDR1 MNHEY and CDR2 SVGEGT. After removal of 6 bases from V and 4 bases from J, the junction contained 7 bases not matched to a gene. CDR3 length equals 15 residues. The CDR3 coding sequence is TGTGCCAGCAGGAGCGGGGGGGGCCAGGCAGATACGCAGTATTTT. This translates into CASRSGGGQADTQYF.

At least ten counts were recorded for this clonotype. This rearrangement joins TRBV4-2 to TRBJ1-4; weak D call: TRBD1 (5 bases). V lost 0 bases and J lost 6, with 14 bases in between. The germline V gene encodes CDR1 LGHNA and CDR2 YNFKEQ. The CDR3 extends over 16 amino acids. The CDR3 sequence: CASSQDQGIVDEKLFF. The CDR3 coding sequence is TGTGCCAGCAGCCAAGACCAGGGTATCGTCGATGAAAAACTGTTTTTT.

This clonotype was seen many times. CDR3 protein: CASSIAGIYGYTF. The DNA of the CDR3 is TGTGCCAGTAGTATAGCGGGGATCTATGGCTACACCTTC. The gene calls are TRBV19 and TRBJ1-2, with D hard to call. V lost 1 base and J lost 4, with 7 bases in between. CDR1 and CDR2 from the germline V gene are LNHDA and SQIVND (reference sequence). There are 13 residues in the CDR3.

This clonotype was observed many times. This sequence joins TRBV5-1 and TRBJ2-7, with 9 bases fitting TRBD1. Germline V gene data show CDR1 as SGHRS and CDR2 as YFSETQ. V was pared by 3 bases and J by 4 bases, with 2 bases of the junction left unmatched. The CDR3 is 13 amino acids. DNA for the CDR3: TGCGCCAGCAGCTGGGGGACAGGGTACGAGCAGTACTTC. Protein sequence: CASSWGTGYEQYF.

This clonotype was observed at least ten times. The chain combines TRBV9 with TRBJ1-6; D is unresolved. Germline values: CDR1 SGDLS, CDR2 YYNGEE. V gave up 0 bases and J gave up 9 bases, with 10 bases separating them. This CDR3 is built from 14 residues. The CDR3 coding sequence is TGTGCCAGCAGCGTAGAGGGCCAGCCTTCACCCCTCCACTTT. Amino acids: CASSVEGQPSPLHF. The full variable domain, its missing parts supplied by reference TRBV9 and TRBJ1-6, is DSGVTQTPKHLITATGQRVTLRCSPRSGDLSVYWYQQSLDQGLQFLIQYYNGEERAKGNILERFSAQQFPDLHSELNLSSLELGDSALYFCASSVEGQPSPLHFGNGTRLTVT.

There are many counts of this clonotype. This CDR3 is CASSLEVGTEAFF. The CDR3 DNA follows: TGTGCCAGCAGTCTCGAGGTGGGGACTGAAGCTTTCTTT. This chain joins TRBV6-1 and TRBJ1-1; D unresolved. V was cut by 5 bases and J by 5 bases, with 12 bases left in between. This CDR3 has 13 amino acids. Germline CDR1 MNHNS, CDR2 SASEGT.

This clonotype was seen a few times. This chain uses TRBV24-1 with TRBJ2-7; D possibly corresponds to TRBD1 (6 bases). The V gene lost 3 bases and the J gene lost 5 bases, with 13 bases spanning the gap. The germline V gene encodes CDR1 KGHDR and CDR2 SFDVKD. This CDR3 has 14 amino acids. CDR3 residues: CATSDPNRDHEQYF. CDR3 coding DNA: TGTGCCACCAGTGATCCCAACAGGGACCACGAGCAGTACTTC.

V gene TRBV7-3 combines with J gene TRBJ2-3, with D possibly TRBD2 on 6 matching bases. This CDR3 contains 16 residues. CDR1 and CDR2 from the germline V gene are SGHTA and FQGTGA. Trimming removed 4 bases from V and 5 bases from J, with 19 bases in between. The DNA of the CDR3 is TGTGCCAGCAGCTCCCGCGGGGATACCAAGGGAGATACGCAGTATTTT. Protein product: CASSSRGDTKGDTQYF.

This chain joins TRBV5-6 and TRBJ2-3; no clear D. The CDR3 length is 14 residues. Trimming shortened V by 1 base and J by 2 bases, and 8 bases separated the two germline ends. Germline CDR1 SGHDT, CDR2 YYEEEE. CDR3 loop: CASSLSILTDTQYF. The CDR3 DNA reads TGTGCCAGCAGCTTGTCGATCCTCACAGATACGCAGTATTTT.

This clonotype was seen ten or more times. The J gene is TRBJ2-3, the V gene TRBV5-1; 7 nucleotides line up with TRBD2. There are 17 residues in the CDR3. CDR1 is SGHRS and CDR2 is YFSETQ in the germline V gene. After removal of 0 bases from V and 4 bases from J, the junction contained 11 bases not matched to a gene. The CDR3 DNA reads as TGCGCCAGCAGCTTGGTAGTCGCTAGCGGAGCCTCAGATACGCAGTATTTT. Amino acid sequence: CASSLVVASGASDTQYF.

This clonotype was counted a few times. This chain uses TRBV20-1 with TRBJ2-1; 9 bases agree with TRBD2. Germline assignment: CDR1 DFQATT and CDR2 SNEGSKA (reference sequence). V trimming: 6 bases; J trimming: 9 bases; junction bases outside the gene matches: 18. This CDR3 spans 16 amino acids. The CDR3 DNA sequence: TGCAGTGCCGGGGTGCAATTAGCGGGAGTAAAGCGTGAGCAGTTCTTC. Encoded protein: CSAGVQLAGVKREQFF.